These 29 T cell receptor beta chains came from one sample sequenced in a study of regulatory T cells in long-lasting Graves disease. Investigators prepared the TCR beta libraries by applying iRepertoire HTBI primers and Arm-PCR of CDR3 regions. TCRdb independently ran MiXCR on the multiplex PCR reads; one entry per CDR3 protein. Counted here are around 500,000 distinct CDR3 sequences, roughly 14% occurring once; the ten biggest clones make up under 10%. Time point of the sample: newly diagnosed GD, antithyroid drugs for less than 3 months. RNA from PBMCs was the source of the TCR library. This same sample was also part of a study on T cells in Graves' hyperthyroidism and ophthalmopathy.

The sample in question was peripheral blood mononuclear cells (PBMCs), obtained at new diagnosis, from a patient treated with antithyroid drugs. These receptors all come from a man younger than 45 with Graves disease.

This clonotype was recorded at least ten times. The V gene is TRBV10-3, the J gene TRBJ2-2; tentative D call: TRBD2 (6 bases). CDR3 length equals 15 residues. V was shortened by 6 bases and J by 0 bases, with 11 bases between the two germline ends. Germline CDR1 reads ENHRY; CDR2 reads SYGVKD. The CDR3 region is CAIRERDSNTGELFF. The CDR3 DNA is TGTGCCATCAGGGAACGGGACTCGAACACCGGGGAGCTGTTTTTT.

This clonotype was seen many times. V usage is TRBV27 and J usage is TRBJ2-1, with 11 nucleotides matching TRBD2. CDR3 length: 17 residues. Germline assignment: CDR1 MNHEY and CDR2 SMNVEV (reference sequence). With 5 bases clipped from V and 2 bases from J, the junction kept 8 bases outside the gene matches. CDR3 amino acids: CASSATGTSGPYNEQFF. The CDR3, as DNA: TGTGCCAGCAGTGCCACCGGGACTAGCGGACCCTACAATGAGCAGTTCTTC.

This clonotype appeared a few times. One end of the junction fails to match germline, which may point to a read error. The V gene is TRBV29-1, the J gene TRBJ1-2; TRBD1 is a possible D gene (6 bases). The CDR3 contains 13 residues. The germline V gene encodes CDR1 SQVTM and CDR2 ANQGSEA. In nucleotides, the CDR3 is TGCAGCGCCTACGGGGGGCCCGGGCGTGGCTACGCCTTC. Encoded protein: CSAYGGPGRGYAF.

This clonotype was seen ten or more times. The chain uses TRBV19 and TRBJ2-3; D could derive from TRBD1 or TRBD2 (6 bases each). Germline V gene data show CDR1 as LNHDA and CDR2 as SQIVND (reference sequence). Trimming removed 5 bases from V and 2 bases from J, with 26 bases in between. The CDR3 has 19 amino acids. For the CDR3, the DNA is TGTGCCAGTAGTCCGAGGGGGTTTAGGGGTAGCGGTTACACAGATACGCAGTATTTT. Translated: CASSPRGFRGSGYTDTQYF.

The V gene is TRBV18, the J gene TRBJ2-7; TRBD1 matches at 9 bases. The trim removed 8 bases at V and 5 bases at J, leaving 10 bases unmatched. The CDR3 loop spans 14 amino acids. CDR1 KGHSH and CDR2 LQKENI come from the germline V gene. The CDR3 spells CASKPGQGVHEQYF. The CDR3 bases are TGTGCCAGCAAACCGGGACAGGGAGTTCACGAGCAGTACTTC.

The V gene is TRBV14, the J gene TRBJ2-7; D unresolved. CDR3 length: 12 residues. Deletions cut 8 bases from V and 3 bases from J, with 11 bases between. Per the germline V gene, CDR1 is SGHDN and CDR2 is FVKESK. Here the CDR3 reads CASSFSIYEQYF. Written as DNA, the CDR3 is TGTGCCAGCTCGTTTTCTATCTACGAGCAGTACTTC.

In nucleotides, the CDR3 is TGTGCCAGCAGTTTCGGACTAGCGGGAACCCTCGAGGAGCAGTACTTC. It encodes CASSFGLAGTLEEQYF. The rearrangement joins TRBV12-3 or TRBV12-4 to TRBJ2-7; 12 positions match TRBD2. This CDR3 is 16 amino acids long. Trimming at V came to 3 bases and at J to 7 bases, leaving 10 bases not matched to a gene.

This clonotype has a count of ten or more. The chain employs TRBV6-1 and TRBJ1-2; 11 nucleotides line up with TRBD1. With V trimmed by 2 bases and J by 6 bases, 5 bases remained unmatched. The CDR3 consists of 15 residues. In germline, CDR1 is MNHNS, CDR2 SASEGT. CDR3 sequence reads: CASSELGTGGNGYTF. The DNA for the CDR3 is TGTGCCAGCAGTGAACTCGGGACAGGGGGTAATGGCTACACCTTC.

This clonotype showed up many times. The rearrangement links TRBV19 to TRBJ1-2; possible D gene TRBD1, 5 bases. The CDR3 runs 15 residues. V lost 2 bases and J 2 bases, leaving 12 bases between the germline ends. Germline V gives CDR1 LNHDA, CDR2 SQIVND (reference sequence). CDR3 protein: CASSISGATNYGYTF. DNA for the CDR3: TGTGCCAGTAGTATAAGTGGGGCAACCAACTATGGCTACACCTTC.

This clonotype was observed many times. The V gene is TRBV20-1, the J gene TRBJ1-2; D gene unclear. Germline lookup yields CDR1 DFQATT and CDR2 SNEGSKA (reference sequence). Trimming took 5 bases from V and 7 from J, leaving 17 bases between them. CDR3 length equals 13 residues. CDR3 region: CSASAGMVGGYTF. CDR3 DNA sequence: TGCAGTGCTTCGGCAGGCATGGTTGGTGGCTACACCTTC.

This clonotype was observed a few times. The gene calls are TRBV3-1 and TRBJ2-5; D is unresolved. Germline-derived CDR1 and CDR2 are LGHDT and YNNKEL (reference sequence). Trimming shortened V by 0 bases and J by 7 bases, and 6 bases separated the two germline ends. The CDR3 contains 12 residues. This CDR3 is CASSQDIGTQYF. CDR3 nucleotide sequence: TGTGCCAGCAGCCAAGATATAGGGACCCAGTACTTC.

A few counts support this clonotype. CDR3 coding DNA: TGTGCCTGGAGCCTTCAGGGGCGGATTCGACTTAACTATGGCTACACCTTC. Its protein product is CAWSLQGRIRLNYGYTF. The V and J genes are TRBV30 and TRBJ1-2; a weak D match, TRBD1 (6 bases). CDR1 GTSNPN and CDR2 SVGIG come from the germline V gene (reference sequence). Trimming stripped 3 bases from V and 1 base from J, with 21 bases between. The CDR3 consists of 17 residues.

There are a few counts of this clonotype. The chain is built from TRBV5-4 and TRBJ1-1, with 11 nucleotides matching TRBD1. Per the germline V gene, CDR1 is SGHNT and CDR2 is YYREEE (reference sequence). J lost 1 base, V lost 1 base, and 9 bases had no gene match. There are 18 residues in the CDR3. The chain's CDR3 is CASSLRLGQGDGNTEAFF. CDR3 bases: TGTGCCAGCAGCTTGCGGTTGGGACAGGGGGACGGGAACACTGAAGCTTTCTTT.

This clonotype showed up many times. The CDR3 region is CASSWTGTTNEKLFF. The CDR3 coding sequence is TGCGCCAGCAGCTGGACAGGTACAACTAATGAAAAACTGTTTTTT. This sequence joins TRBV5-1 and TRBJ1-4; 7 nucleotides agree with TRBD1. This CDR3 region has 15 residues. V gave up 3 bases and J gave up 0 bases; unmatched junction bases: 2. Germline V lookup: CDR1 SGHRS, CDR2 YFSETQ.

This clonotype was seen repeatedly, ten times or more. DNA of the CDR3: TGCAGCTCCCCTAGCGGGCAGGGGGACTACAATGAGCAGTTCTTC. Residues: CSSPSGQGDYNEQFF. V is TRBV29-1 and J is TRBJ2-1, with D possibly being TRBD2 (8 bases). Deletions cut 8 bases from V and 3 bases from J, with 20 bases between. The germline V gene encodes CDR1 SQVTM and CDR2 ANQGSEA. The CDR3 covers 15 residues.

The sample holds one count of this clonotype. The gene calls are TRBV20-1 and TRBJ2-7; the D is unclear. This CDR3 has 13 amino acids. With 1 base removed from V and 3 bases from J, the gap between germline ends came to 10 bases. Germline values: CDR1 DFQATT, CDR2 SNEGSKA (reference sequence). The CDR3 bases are TGCAGTGCTAGAGTAGGAAGGTACTACGAGCAGTACTTC. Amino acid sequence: CSARVGRYYEQYF.

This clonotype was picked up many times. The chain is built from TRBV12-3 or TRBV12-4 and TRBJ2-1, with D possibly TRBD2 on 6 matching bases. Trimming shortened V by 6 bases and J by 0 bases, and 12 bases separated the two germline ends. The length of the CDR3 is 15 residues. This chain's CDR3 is CASSPIAASYNEQFF. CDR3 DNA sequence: TGTGCCAGCAGCCCGATAGCGGCCTCCTACAATGAGCAGTTCTTC.

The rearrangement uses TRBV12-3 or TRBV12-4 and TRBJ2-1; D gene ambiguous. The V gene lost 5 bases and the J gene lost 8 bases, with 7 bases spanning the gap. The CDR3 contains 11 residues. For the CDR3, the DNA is TGTGCCAGCAGTCCATGCTATGAGCAGTTCTTC. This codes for CASSPCYEQFF.

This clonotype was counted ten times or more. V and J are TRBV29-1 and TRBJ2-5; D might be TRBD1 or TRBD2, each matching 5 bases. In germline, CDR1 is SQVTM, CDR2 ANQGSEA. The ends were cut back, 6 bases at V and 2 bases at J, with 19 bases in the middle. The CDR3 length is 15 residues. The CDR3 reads CSVRPDGTVQETQYF. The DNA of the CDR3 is TGCAGCGTCCGCCCGGACGGGACGGTTCAAGAGACCCAGTACTTC.

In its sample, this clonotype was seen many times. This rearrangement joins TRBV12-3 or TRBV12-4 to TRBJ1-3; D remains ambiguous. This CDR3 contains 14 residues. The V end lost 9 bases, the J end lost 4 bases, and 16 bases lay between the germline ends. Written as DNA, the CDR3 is TGTGCCAGTCCGCTAAAGGGATCAGGAAACACCATATATTTT. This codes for CASPLKGSGNTIYF.

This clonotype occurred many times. CDR3: CATSDSGFGTEAFF. The CDR3, as DNA: TGTGCCACCAGTGATTCAGGGTTCGGCACTGAAGCTTTCTTT. V gene TRBV24-1 combines with J gene TRBJ1-1; possibly TRBD1 for D (5 bases). V shed 2 bases and J shed 4 bases, with 10 bases lying between them. Per the germline V gene, CDR1 is KGHDR and CDR2 is SFDVKD. This CDR3 contains 14 residues.

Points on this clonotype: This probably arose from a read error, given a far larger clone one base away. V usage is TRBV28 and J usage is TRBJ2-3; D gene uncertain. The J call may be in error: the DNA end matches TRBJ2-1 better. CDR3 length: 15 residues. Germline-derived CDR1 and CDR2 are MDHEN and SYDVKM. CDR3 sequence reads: CASSFSDGAYDEQFF. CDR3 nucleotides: TGTGCCAGCAGTTTTTCGGACGGAGCCTACGATGAGCAGTTCTTC.

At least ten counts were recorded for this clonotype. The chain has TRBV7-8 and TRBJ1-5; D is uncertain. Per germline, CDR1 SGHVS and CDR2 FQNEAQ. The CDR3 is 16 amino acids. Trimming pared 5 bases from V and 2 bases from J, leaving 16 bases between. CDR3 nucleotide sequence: TGTGCCAGCAGCCAAGGTCTGCCAGGACGCAATCAGCCCCAGCATTTT. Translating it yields CASSQGLPGRNQPQHF.

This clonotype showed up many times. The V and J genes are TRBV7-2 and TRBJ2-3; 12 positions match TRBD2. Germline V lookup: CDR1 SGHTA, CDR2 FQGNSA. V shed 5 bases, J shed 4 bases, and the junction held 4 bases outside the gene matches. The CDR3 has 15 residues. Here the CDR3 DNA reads TGTGCCAGCAGCGCCCGACTAGCGGGAGCAGATACGCAGTATTTT. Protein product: CASSARLAGADTQYF.

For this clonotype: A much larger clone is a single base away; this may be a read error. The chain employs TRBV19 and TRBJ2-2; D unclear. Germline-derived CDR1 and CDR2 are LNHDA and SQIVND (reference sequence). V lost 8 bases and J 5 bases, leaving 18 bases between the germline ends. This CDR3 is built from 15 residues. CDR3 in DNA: TGTGCCAGTTCCGCCTCCGATATGGGAACCGGGGAGCTGTTTTTT. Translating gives CASSASDMGTGELFF.

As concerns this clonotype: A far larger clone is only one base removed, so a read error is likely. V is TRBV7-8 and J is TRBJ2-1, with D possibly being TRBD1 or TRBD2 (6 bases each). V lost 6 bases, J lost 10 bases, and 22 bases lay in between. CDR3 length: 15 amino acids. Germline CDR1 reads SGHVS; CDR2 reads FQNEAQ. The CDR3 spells CASRFSPRGAYEQFF. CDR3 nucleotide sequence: TGTGCCAGCAGGTTTTCGCCGAGGGGGGCCTACGAGCAGTTCTTC. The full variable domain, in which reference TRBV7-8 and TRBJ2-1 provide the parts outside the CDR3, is GAGVSQSPRYKVAKRGQDVALRCDPISGHVSLFWYQQALGQGPEFLTYFQNEAQLDKSGLPSDRFFAERPEGSVSTLKIQRTQQEDSAVYLCASRFSPRGAYEQFFGPGTRLTVL.

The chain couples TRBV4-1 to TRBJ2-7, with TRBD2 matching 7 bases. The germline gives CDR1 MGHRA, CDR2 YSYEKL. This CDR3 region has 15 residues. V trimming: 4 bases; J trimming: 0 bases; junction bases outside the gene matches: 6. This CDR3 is CASSRLGRSSYEQYF. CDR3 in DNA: TGCGCCAGCAGCCGCCTCGGGAGGAGCTCCTACGAGCAGTACTTC.

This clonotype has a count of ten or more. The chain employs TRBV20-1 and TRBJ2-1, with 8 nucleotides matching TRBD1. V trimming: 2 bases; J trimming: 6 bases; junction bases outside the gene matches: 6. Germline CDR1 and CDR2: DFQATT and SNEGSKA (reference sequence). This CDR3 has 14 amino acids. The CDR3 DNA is TGCAGTGCTAGATTGACAGGGGTGGGCAATGAGCAGTTCTTC. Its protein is CSARLTGVGNEQFF.

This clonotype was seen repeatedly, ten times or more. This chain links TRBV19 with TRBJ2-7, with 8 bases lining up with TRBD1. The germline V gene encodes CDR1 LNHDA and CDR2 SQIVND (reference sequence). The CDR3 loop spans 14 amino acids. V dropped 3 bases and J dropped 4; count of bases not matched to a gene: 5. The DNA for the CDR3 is TGTGCCAGTAGTATGGGACAGGCCGGTTACGAGCAGTACTTC. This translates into CASSMGQAGYEQYF.